This entry describes one TCR beta chain. This specimen belongs to a study of CD4 and CD8 cells across lung adenocarcinoma regions. Donors had localized lung adenocarcinoma, a non-small cell lung cancer. V was clipped by 8 bases and J by 0 bases; unmatched bases: 13. The germline CDR1 and CDR2 sequences are MNHNS and SASEGT. The CDR3 contains 17 residues. TCRdb independently ran MiXCR on the PCR reads; one entry per CDR3 protein. The sample includes roughly 20,000 distinct CDR3 sequences, 50% to 55% of them seen just once. The sample consisted of CD8+ T cells from the center of a lung tumor. The V call is TRBV6-1, the J call TRBJ1-1, with TRBD1 matching 9 bases. The source is a female donor with lung adenocarcinoma. The CD4 and CD8 labels of this study may be unreliable. CDR3 bases: TGTGCCAGCCCTAAAGAACAGGGGGCTGGAATGAACACTGAAGCTTTCTTT. Translating it yields CASPKEQGAGMNTEAFF.